A selection of T cell receptor beta chains follows, all from one sample in a study of blood T cells in healthy people across ages. One entry per CDR3 protein results from TCRdb running MiXCR on the 5' RACE reads. The sample records 1,500,000 or so distinct CDR3 sequences, 59% being singletons. The sample consisted of blood. All receptors derive from a man younger than 35 in good health. The conserved cysteine and the conserved F or W are not part of the CDR3 here. Fields, in order: J gene, clone size, V gene, CDR3 protein. For some rows the clone size is stated as once, few or many, or as a class when expanded; others skip it.

TRBJ2-4	-	TRBV20-1	SASWQPGDIQY
TRBJ2-7	-	TRBV28	ASSVSAGAQYEQY
TRBJ1-2	few	TRBV27	ASSSHGRNYGYT
TRBJ2-1	-	TRBV7-9	ANSLGTVKGEQF
TRBJ1-6	-	TRBV7-9	ASSLNWDTNSPLH
TRBJ1-4	-	TRBV4-3	ASSQESARGVEKLF
TRBJ2-6	few	TRBV15	ATSRRQGPTGANVLT
TRBJ2-3	-	TRBV20-1	SARYRGSTDTQY
TRBJ1-3	-	TRBV5-1	ASSLAGVAGNTIY
TRBJ1-2	-	TRBV29-1	SGGQASDYGYT
-	-	TRBV28	ASYNFNTGGYEQY
TRBJ2-3	few	TRBV20-1	SASGPGGQY
TRBJ1-6	-	TRBV15	ATSTGFGNSPLH
TRBJ2-1	once	TRBV20-1	SARSAGGSFLEQF
TRBJ1-5	-	TRBV4-3	ASSQDATGGQPQH
TRBJ2-3	few	TRBV10-1	ASSEPGLVADTQY
TRBJ1-1	-	TRBV10-1	ASSEQARGWNSEAF
TRBJ2-1	-	TRBV27	ASSLFGAHEQF
TRBJ2-3	-	TRBV11-2	ASSSLNTDTQY
TRBJ2-4	-	TRBV7-9	ASSPVTSGVYRAKNIQY
TRBJ2-7	-	TRBV11-2	ASTQVQGPYEQY
TRBJ1-2	-	TRBV29-1	SVEDRRGANYGYT
TRBJ2-5	-	TRBV7-6	ASSHLLGGEQY
TRBJ1-5	-	TRBV3-1	ASSQLDRYGNQPQH
TRBJ2-7	-	TRBV7-2	ASILQEGSDEQY
TRBJ2-1	-	TRBV20-1	SYRDGTYNEQF
TRBJ1-4	-	TRBV5-1	ASTLDRAFSEEKLF
TRBJ1-5	-	TRBV7-6	ASSLGYRGGNQPQH
TRBJ1-1	-	TRBV20-1	SASSQGAGTEAF
TRBJ2-1	-	TRBV7-9	ASGLAPYNEQF
TRBJ2-3	-	TRBV7-9	ASSNSGGASDTQY
-	-	TRBV7-2	ASSLRPVRVPLEQY
-	-	TRBV6-1	AIARSGEETQY
TRBJ2-7	once	TRBV7-2	ASSFGLAGTYYEQY
TRBJ2-6	-	TRBV6-6	ASRPHVTGANVLT
TRBJ2-5	-	TRBV20-1	SALDPNQETQY
TRBJ2-6	-	TRBV6-2/TRBV6-3	ASSLDLTSGANVLT
TRBJ1-2	-	TRBV4-1	ASSQVETGQGDGYT
TRBJ2-7	-	TRBV7-9	ASSHRDSDYEQY
TRBJ2-7	-	TRBV20-1	SASGTGIIYSYEQY
TRBJ1-2	-	TRBV30	AWSSPIQDGYT
TRBJ2-7	few	TRBV10-3	AIDDRDRVYEQY
TRBJ2-7	few	TRBV10-3	AISLDSSYEQY
TRBJ1-2	-	TRBV27	ASSLRGRGYGYT
TRBJ1-1	few	TRBV4-1	ASSQLQGPAEAF